Below, 27 T cell receptor beta chains from the same sample are listed, as sequenced in a study of GPR56 and killer-like receptors on CD4 memory cells (dated by TCRdb to about 2019). Instrument used: Illumina HiSeq 2500. TCRdb reprocessed the reads, reporting each CDR3 protein sequence once and no DNA. This sample's clone table shows about 2,400 distinct CDR3 sequences. The ten largest clonotypes hold around 4% of the sample. Prior to TCRbeta sequencing, five KLR/GPR56-defined CD4+ populations were enriched by fluorescence-activated cell sorting. The sequenced material came from memory CD4+ T cells from blood. The receptor source for this set is a human donor in good health.

CDR3 in amino acids: CASSSGSQETQYF. The chain has TRBV7-3 and TRBJ2-5. The CDR3 contains 13 residues. In germline, CDR1 is SGHTA, CDR2 FQGTGA.

This chain uses TRBV11-3 with TRBJ2-7. Germline V CDR1 and CDR2: SGHNT, YENEEA. The CDR3 sequence is 13 residues long. The CDR3: CASSFGRTYEQYF.

The V and J genes are TRBV7-9 and TRBJ2-7; TCRdb's D call of TRBD1 is untestable without DNA. Germline V gene sequence: CDR1 SEHNR, CDR2 FQNEAQ (reference sequence). The CDR3 has 16 residues. This CDR3 is CASSLGPRDRDYEQYF.

Its frequency marks this clonotype as medium-sized. This chain links TRBV7-9 with TRBJ1-5; without DNA, the TCRdb call of TRBD1 cannot be checked. The CDR3 covers 14 residues. Germline assignment: CDR1 SEHNR and CDR2 FQNEAQ (reference sequence). The CDR3 is CASSLTGGNQPQHF.

The chain uses TRBV12-3 or TRBV12-4 and TRBJ2-1. This CDR3 has 14 residues. The CDR3 here is CASSLELAYNEQFF.

This clonotype is classed as medium-sized by frequency. The CDR3 loop reads CASSLGDTAGNTIYF. The J gene is TRBJ1-3, the V gene TRBV7-9. The CDR3 is 15 amino acids. In germline, CDR1 is SEHNR, CDR2 FQNEAQ (reference sequence). The full variable domain, with the rest looked up from reference TRBV7-9 and TRBJ1-3, is DTGVSQNPRHKITKRGQNVTFRCDPISEHNRLYWYRQTLGQGPEFLTYFQNEAQLEKSRLLSDRFSAERPKGSFSTLEIQRTEQGDSAMYLCASSLGDTAGNTIYFGEGSWLTVV.

This clonotype is deemed large by its frequency. CDR3 protein: CASSHPGQPQHF. The chain is built from TRBV7-2 and TRBJ1-5. Germline V gene sequence: CDR1 SGHTA, CDR2 FQGNSA. The CDR3 has 12 residues.

This clonotype ranks as large (0.1 to 1%) in terms of frequency. V and J are TRBV6-1 and TRBJ2-3; TCRdb picks TRBD1, but there is no DNA to check that call. In germline, CDR1 is MNHNS, CDR2 SASEGT. This CDR3 spans 13 amino acids. CDR3 amino acids: CASSGSPPDTQYF.

The V and J genes are TRBV5-5 and TRBJ2-2; TCRdb's D call of TRBD2 is untestable without DNA. Germline values: CDR1 SGHKS, CDR2 YYEKEE (reference sequence). The CDR3 covers 19 residues. CDR3 sequence reads: CASRRVWSGPAPYTGELFF.

V is TRBV20-1 and J is TRBJ1-2. The CDR3 is 14 amino acids. Germline values: CDR1 DFQATT, CDR2 SNEGSKA (reference sequence). CDR3 in amino acids: CSANKQKPNYGYTF.

The chain joins TRBV12-3 or TRBV12-4 to TRBJ2-7; TCRdb picks TRBD2, but there is no DNA to check that call. CDR3 size: 16 residues. CDR3 sequence reads: CASSSPFGTAIYEQYF.

This chain's CDR3 is CASTPGQGSNQPQHF. The chain has TRBV6-2 or TRBV6-3 and TRBJ1-5; TCRdb indicates TRBD1, and absent DNA this call remains unverified. The CDR3 length is 15 residues. Germline assignment: CDR1 MNHEY and CDR2 SVGEGT.

This clonotype ranks as medium-sized (0.01 to 0.1%) in terms of frequency. This chain links TRBV18 with TRBJ1-3; as DNA is missing, the TRBD1 call by TCRdb cannot be tested. In germline, CDR1 is KGHSH, CDR2 LQKENI. CDR3 length: 16 amino acids. This CDR3 reads CASSSDTGYSGNTIYF.

This clonotype is labeled large based on frequency. This rearrangement joins TRBV6-1 to TRBJ2-1; TCRdb's D call, TRBD2, is unchecked because there is no DNA. The germline CDR1 and CDR2 sequences are MNHNS and SASEGT. The CDR3 contains 17 residues. The CDR3 sequence is CASRGQKIAGGINEQFF.

The chain joins TRBV7-9 to TRBJ2-5; TCRdb's D gene call, TRBD2, goes unchecked for lack of DNA. The CDR3 spans 15 residues. Germline CDR1 is SEHNR and CDR2 is FQNEAQ (reference sequence). The chain's CDR3 is CASRGTSGGQETQYF.

Frequency places this clonotype as medium-sized. The chain recombines TRBV18 with TRBJ1-1; no DNA is available, so the TRBD1 call from TCRdb remains unchecked. This CDR3 region has 13 residues. CDR1 and CDR2 from the germline V gene are KGHSH and LQKENI. The CDR3 sequence is CASSLPQGIGAFF.

Frequency places this clonotype as large. V and J are TRBV28 and TRBJ2-1; TCRdb lists TRBD1, though no DNA is available to test this call. The V gene's germline CDR1 is MDHEN and CDR2 SYDVKM. This CDR3 is 18 amino acids long. This CDR3 reads CASSPPWGTAGRGDEQFF.

The chain links TRBV20-1 to TRBJ2-1; the D call of TRBD1 rests on TCRdb alone, since no DNA is present to check it. The V gene's germline CDR1 is DFQATT and CDR2 SNEGSKA (reference sequence). The CDR3 has 16 residues. This CDR3 is CSARHSGGGPYNEQFF.

Measured by frequency, this clonotype is large. The chain couples TRBV6-1 to TRBJ1-5; the D call from TCRdb, TRBD1, cannot be confirmed without DNA. Germline CDR1 is MNHNS and CDR2 is SASEGT. This CDR3 contains 16 residues. CDR3: CASSRLGTDSNQPQHF.

V usage is TRBV10-2 and J usage is TRBJ2-1. The CDR3 extends over 12 amino acids. Looked up from germline, CDR1 is WSHSY and CDR2 is SAAADI. CDR3 region: CASSVHANEQFF.

This clonotype is classed as medium-sized by frequency. The CDR3 reads CASSYRAHEQYF. The chain uses TRBV6-6 and TRBJ2-7; TCRdb gives TRBD1 as the D gene, but with no DNA this cannot be confirmed. The CDR3 covers 12 residues. Germline CDR1 and CDR2: MNHNY and SVGAGI (reference sequence).

By frequency, this clonotype registers medium-sized (0.01 to 0.1%). V and J are TRBV7-3 and TRBJ2-3; TCRdb's D gene call, TRBD2, goes unchecked for lack of DNA. This CDR3 has 16 residues. The germline gives CDR1 SGHTA, CDR2 FQGTGA. This CDR3 is CASSRVGRESTDTQYF.

V is TRBV5-1 and J is TRBJ1-6; no DNA is available, so the TRBD1 call from TCRdb remains unchecked. Germline values: CDR1 SGHRS, CDR2 YFSETQ. The CDR3 contains 14 residues. The CDR3 protein is CASSHGQNNSPLHF.

Judged by frequency, this clonotype is medium-sized (0.01 to 0.1%). The V and J genes are TRBV11-2 and TRBJ2-7; absent DNA, TCRdb's TRBD1 call cannot be checked. Germline CDR1 reads SGHAT; CDR2 reads FQNNGV. This CDR3 is 15 amino acids long. This CDR3 is CASSFLRGKTYEQYF. Variable domain in full (rest from reference TRBV11-2 and TRBJ2-7): EAGVAQSPRYKIIEKRQSVAFWCNPISGHATLYWYQQILGQGPKLLIQFQNNGVVDDSQLPKDRFSAERLKGVDSTLKIQPAKLEDSAVYLCASSFLRGKTYEQYFGPGTRLTVT.

By frequency, this clonotype registers large. The chain joins TRBV6-2 or TRBV6-3 to TRBJ2-3; TCRdb picks TRBD1, but there is no DNA to check that call. Germline lookup yields CDR1 MNHEY and CDR2 SVGEGT. The CDR3 consists of 14 residues. Here the CDR3 reads CASSYWSGRDTQYF.

According to its frequency, this clonotype is large. J is TRBJ2-3 and V is TRBV7-2. The germline V gene encodes CDR1 SGHTA and CDR2 FQGNSA. This CDR3 region has 15 residues. CDR3 amino acids: CASSLVSRPRDTQYF.

This clonotype shows up as medium-sized by frequency. The CDR3 loop is CASSGTSPDEKLFF. The V call is TRBV9, the J call TRBJ1-4. Germline V gene sequence: CDR1 SGDLS, CDR2 YYNGEE. The CDR3 covers 14 residues.